This is a list of T cell receptor beta chains from one sample in a study of tumor-infiltrating lymphocytes in primary liver carcinoma. TCRdb reprocessed the multiplex PCR reads with MiXCR, giving one entry per CDR3 protein. The repertoire holds more than 50,000 distinct CDR3 sequences, around three quarters seen once, with roughly 26% in the top ten. Source material: liver tumor tissue from sampling region 2. These receptors all come from a man in his forties or fifties with primary liver carcinoma and hepatitis B virus infection. CDR3s include the opening cysteine and the closing phenylalanine or tryptophan. D genes are given only for firm matches. The size of a clone is reported for some rows only, either as once, few or many, or as a class for expanded clones.

v_call: TRBV6-1
j_call: TRBJ2-7
clone_size: .
d_call: TRBD2
cdr3_aa: CASSPGLAVYGQYF
cdr3_nt: TGTGCCAGCAGTCCTGGACTAGCGGTCTACGGGCAATACTTC

v_call: TRBV12-3/TRBV12-4
j_call: TRBJ2-7
clone_size: few
d_call: TRBD1
cdr3_aa: CVSSRGQLSYEQYF
cdr3_nt: TGTGTCAGCAGCCGGGGACAGCTCTCCTACGAGCAGTATTTC

v_call: TRBV11-2
j_call: TRBJ2-2
clone_size: .
d_call: .
cdr3_aa: CAISFDRDRLGTGELFF
cdr3_nt: TGTGCCATCAGCTTTGATCGAGACAGGCTCGGCACCGGGGAGCTGTTTTTT

v_call: TRBV12-3/TRBV12-4
j_call: TRBJ2-1
clone_size: .
d_call: .
cdr3_aa: CASRGLTGPNEQFF
cdr3_nt: TGTGCCAGCCGCGGACTAACAGGTCCCAATGAGCAGTTCTTC

v_call: TRBV11-2
j_call: TRBJ1-2
clone_size: .
d_call: .
cdr3_aa: CASSPSNRDYGYTF
cdr3_nt: TGTGCCAGCAGCCCATCCAACAGGGATTATGGCTACACCTTC

v_call: TRBV6-1
j_call: TRBJ1-5
clone_size: .
d_call: .
cdr3_aa: CANSSSRGGQPQHF
cdr3_nt: TGTGCCAACAGCTCCTCGAGGGGGGGTCAGCCCCAGCATTTT

v_call: TRBV2
j_call: TRBJ2-7
clone_size: .
d_call: .
cdr3_aa: CASSEFSGPYEQYF
cdr3_nt: TGTGCCAGCAGTGAATTCAGCGGCCCCTACGAGCAGTACTTC

v_call: TRBV5-6
j_call: TRBJ1-6
clone_size: .
d_call: TRBD1
cdr3_aa: CASNRQGDNSPPHF
cdr3_nt: TGTGCCAGCAACCGACAGGGCGATAATTCACCCCCCCACTTT

v_call: TRBV2
j_call: TRBJ1-4
clone_size: many
d_call: TRBD1
cdr3_aa: CASGPLTGNEKLFF
cdr3_nt: TGTGCCAGCGGACCACTGACAGGGAATGAAAAACTGTTTTTT

v_call: TRBV5-1
j_call: TRBJ2-2
clone_size: many
d_call: .
cdr3_aa: CASSRSEQPGELFF
cdr3_nt: TGCGCCAGCAGTCGGTCCGAACAACCCGGGGAGCTGTTTTTT

v_call: TRBV15
j_call: TRBJ1-4
clone_size: few
d_call: .
cdr3_aa: CATSRDLGSTNEKLFF
cdr3_nt: TGTGCCACCAGCAGAGATCTAGGGTCAACTAATGAAAAACTGTTTTTT

v_call: TRBV4-1
j_call: TRBJ2-1
clone_size: .
d_call: TRBD2
cdr3_aa: CASNQGLERGEQFF
cdr3_nt: TGCGCCAGCAACCAGGGATTAGAGCGGGGCGAGCAGTTCTTC

v_call: TRBV29-1
j_call: TRBJ2-3
clone_size: .
d_call: .
cdr3_aa: CSVFQHTQYF
cdr3_nt: TGCAGCGTTTTTCAGCATACGCAATATTTT

v_call: TRBV4-1
j_call: TRBJ2-1
clone_size: .
d_call: .
cdr3_aa: CTSSQAPPGEQFF
cdr3_nt: TGCACCAGCAGTCAAGCCCCCCCGGGGGAGCAGTTCTTC

v_call: TRBV12-3/TRBV12-4
j_call: TRBJ2-7
clone_size: many
d_call: .
cdr3_aa: CASRKGHSYEQYF
cdr3_nt: TGTGCCAGCCGGAAGGGCCACTCCTACGAGCAGTACTTC

v_call: TRBV5-4
j_call: TRBJ1-1
clone_size: .
d_call: .
cdr3_aa: CASSSPGRTEAFF
cdr3_nt: TGTGCCAGCAGCTCCCCAGGACGTACTGAAGCTTTCTTT

v_call: TRBV10-1
j_call: TRBJ2-7
clone_size: .
d_call: .
cdr3_aa: CASSVTGASYEQYF
cdr3_nt: TGCGCCAGCAGTGTGACAGGCGCTTCCTACGAGCAGTACTTC

v_call: TRBV4-1
j_call: TRBJ2-1
clone_size: .
d_call: .
cdr3_aa: CTSNQASSVEQFF
cdr3_nt: TGCACCAGCAACCAGGCTTCTAGCGTCGAGCAGTTCTTC

v_call: TRBV29-1
j_call: TRBJ1-1
clone_size: .
d_call: .
cdr3_aa: CSVEDDGNSEAFF
cdr3_nt: TGCAGCGTTGAGGACGACGGGAACAGTGAAGCTTTCTTT

v_call: TRBV29-1
j_call: TRBJ2-5
clone_size: .
d_call: .
cdr3_aa: CSIEGQIKETQYF
cdr3_nt: TGCAGCATTGAAGGACAGATAAAAGAGACCCAGTACTTC

v_call: TRBV11-2
j_call: TRBJ2-7
clone_size: .
d_call: .
cdr3_aa: CASSLARGRHIEQYF
cdr3_nt: TGTGCCAGCAGCTTAGCCAGGGGGAGGCATATCGAGCAGTACTTC

v_call: TRBV5-4
j_call: TRBJ1-1
clone_size: once
d_call: .
cdr3_aa: CASSFGSGTRSTEAFF
cdr3_nt: TGTGCCAGTAGCTTTGGTTCCGGGACAAGGAGCACTGAAGCTTTCTTT

v_call: TRBV6-1
j_call: TRBJ2-3
clone_size: .
d_call: .
cdr3_aa: CASSQLTGLTIDTQYF
cdr3_nt: TGTGCCAGCAGTCAATTAACGGGTTTAACCATAGATACGCAATATTTT

v_call: TRBV6-1
j_call: TRBJ2-7
clone_size: few
d_call: TRBD2
cdr3_aa: CASSVSAGDEQYF
cdr3_nt: TGTGCCAGCAGTGTCTCAGCGGGAGACGAGCAATACTTC

v_call: TRBV6-5
j_call: TRBJ2-2
clone_size: .
d_call: .
cdr3_aa: CPSSHAADGTGELFF
cdr3_nt: TGTCCCAGCAGTCACGCAGCGGACGGCACCGGGGAGCTGTTTTTT

v_call: TRBV6-5
j_call: TRBJ2-1
clone_size: .
d_call: .
cdr3_aa: CASSYSVGGQSINEQFF
cdr3_nt: TGTGCCAGCAGTTACTCTGTCGGGGGACAGTCTATAAATGAGCAGTTCTTC

v_call: TRBV6-5
j_call: TRBJ2-2
clone_size: .
d_call: .
cdr3_aa: CSSIYTVDGTGELFF
cdr3_nt: TGTTCCAGCATTTACACAGTGGACGGCACCGGGGAGCTGTTTTTT

v_call: TRBV11-2
j_call: TRBJ2-2
clone_size: medium-sized
d_call: TRBD2
cdr3_aa: CASSTWTSGGTGELFF
cdr3_nt: TGTGCCAGCAGCACTTGGACTAGCGGGGGCACCGGGGAGCTGTTTTTT

v_call: TRBV7-8
j_call: TRBJ1-6
clone_size: .
d_call: .
cdr3_aa: CASYIQGRENSPLHF
cdr3_nt: TGTGCCAGCTACATCCAGGGGAGGGAGAATTCACCCCTCCACTTT

v_call: TRBV12-3/TRBV12-4
j_call: TRBJ2-1
clone_size: .
d_call: .
cdr3_aa: CASSRHEGDNEQFF
cdr3_nt: TGTGCCAGCAGCCGCCATGAAGGGGACAATGAGCAATTCTTC

v_call: TRBV6-5
j_call: TRBJ2-7
clone_size: .
d_call: TRBD1
cdr3_aa: CVSSRDRGYEQYF
cdr3_nt: TGTGTAAGCAGCAGGGACAGGGGCTACGAGCAGTACTTC

v_call: TRBV19
j_call: TRBJ1-2
clone_size: .
d_call: TRBD1
cdr3_aa: CASSTLDRDYGYTF
cdr3_nt: TGTGCCAGTAGTACCTTGGACAGGGACTATGGCTACACCTTC

v_call: TRBV18
j_call: TRBJ1-1
clone_size: .
d_call: .
cdr3_aa: CASSKGSGGTEAFF
cdr3_nt: TGTGCCAGTTCGAAGGGGTCGGGGGGCACTGAAGCTTTCTTT

v_call: TRBV29-1
j_call: TRBJ2-3
clone_size: .
d_call: TRBD1
cdr3_aa: CIAVGTADTQYF
cdr3_nt: TGCATCGCTGTCGGGACAGCAGATACGCAGTATTTT

v_call: TRBV2
j_call: TRBJ2-2
clone_size: .
d_call: .
cdr3_aa: CTSSGGGGELFF
cdr3_nt: TGTACCAGCAGTGGAGGTGGCGGGGAGCTGTTTTTT

v_call: TRBV6-2/TRBV6-3
j_call: TRBJ2-1
clone_size: .
d_call: .
cdr3_aa: CASSYASFNEQFF
cdr3_nt: TGTGCCAGCAGTTATGCTAGTTTTAATGAGCAGTTCTTC

v_call: TRBV12-3/TRBV12-4
j_call: TRBJ2-1
clone_size: .
d_call: .
cdr3_aa: CANSWRADNKQFF
cdr3_nt: TGTGCCAACAGCTGGAGAGCGGACAATAAGCAGTTCTTC

v_call: TRBV10-3
j_call: TRBJ1-1
clone_size: .
d_call: TRBD1
cdr3_aa: CAPGGVQNHEAFF
cdr3_nt: TGCGCCCCAGGGGGGGTGCAGAATCATGAAGCTTTCTTT

v_call: TRBV6-5
j_call: TRBJ2-6
clone_size: .
d_call: .
cdr3_aa: CASSLWTWMIAGANVLTF
cdr3_nt: TGTGCCAGCAGTCTCTGGACATGGATGATAGCTGGGGCCAACGTCCTGACTTTC